The sequence of this T cell receptor (beta chain) was determined in a study of shared clonotypes between healthy human individuals. Background on the study: The donors, two women and a few men, were aged 18 to 49. There were three CD4 naive, three CD4 memory, two CD8 naive and one CD8 memory plates per donor.

The table came from immunoSEQ multiplex PCR; TCRdb's copy has only in-frame clones and leaves some out. Among about 1 million clones listed, about 74% were seen once. The CDR3 runs to 13 residues. Trimming took 4 bases from V and 8 from J, leaving 14 bases between them. Germline V gene sequence: CDR1 SNHLY, CDR2 FYNNEI. This TCR derives from a man younger than 30 in good health. V is TRBV2 and J is TRBJ1-1; D is possibly TRBD1 (5 bases). Sequencing was done on a sample of memory CD4+ T cells sorted from blood. Described subset: CD45RA-negative fraction. CDR3 coding DNA: TGTGCCAGCAGTGTCATCGCACGGGGGGAAGCTTTCTTT. Protein product: CASSVIARGEAFF.